Listed below are T cell receptor beta chains from one sample, sequenced in a study of cytomegalovirus exposure and HLA in healthy donors. TCRdb's table, derived via immunoSEQ multiplex PCR, lists solely in-frame clones and lacks some. The sample includes about 54,000 clones. What was sequenced was PBMCs. The receptor set was obtained from a woman in her 40s in good health and CMV-seronegative. CDR3s include the opening cysteine and the closing phenylalanine or tryptophan.

>TRBJ1-5|TRBV7-8
CASSLPGWPQHF
>TRBJ1-2|TRBV6-6
CASSYSGTGGPGYTF
>TRBJ2-7|TRBV19
CASTPFGGSASEQYF
>TRBJ2-4|TRBV11-1
CASSLGQGSKNIQYF
>TRBJ1-2|TRBV7-9
CASSLGRSNYGYTF
>TRBJ2-1|TRBV7-9
CASSPRGRGHVNEQFF
>TRBJ2-3|TRBV7-2
CASSLLAGGPDTQYF
>TRBJ1-1|TRBV15
CATSRDRSRGTEAFF
>TRBJ2-7|TRBV7-2
CASSPGLLAGGEQYF
>TRBJ2-7|TRBV5-1
CASRGTVLSYEQYF
>TRBJ1-6|TRBV9
CASSVTGTNSPLHF
>TRBJ2-3|TRBV4-1
CASSRGTVGLDTQYF
>TRBJ1-6|TRBV7-9
CASSLELATGIFYNSPLHF
>TRBJ2-1|TRBV7-9
CASSFLAGLDEQFF
>TRBJ1-2|TRBV18
CASSPAGTATNYGYTF
>TRBJ2-1|TRBV18
CASSSLDSYNEQFF
>TRBJ2-7|TRBV28
CASSLAIAGGGYEQYF
>TRBJ2-7|TRBV6-1
CASSDDRATYEQYF
>TRBJ2-7|TRBV7-8
CASSLTSGEIYEQYF
>TRBJ1-6|TRBV7-9
CASSPTTGGHNSPLHF
>TRBJ1-4|TRBV9
CASSAGTNEKLFF
>TRBJ2-5|TRBV5-1
CASSPGGGLIGETQYF
>TRBJ2-3|TRBV30
CAWSSTGPADTQYF
>TRBJ1-5|TRBV7-2
CASSLSGGGNQPQHF
>TRBJ1-5|TRBV28
CASSFTGQLDNQPQHF
>TRBJ1-5|TRBV28
CASSYSNQPQHF
>TRBJ1-2|TRBV5-1
CASSQDGYGYTF
>TRBJ2-2|TRBV28
CASSSGQGFGGELFF
>TRBJ2-1|TRBV28
CASSLVFSLAGVTYNEQFF
>TRBJ1-1|TRBV6-1
CASSEAWGDTEAFF
>TRBJ1-4|TRBV20-1
CSAAPGVAVFF
>TRBJ2-3|TRBV9
CASSVEGGRGDTQYF
>TRBJ2-3|TRBV30
CAWSYRVGTETQYF
>TRBJ1-3|TRBV5-1
CASSLTRQTFSGNTIYF
>TRBJ2-7|TRBV19
CASSGGQGARGAYEQYF
>TRBJ2-5|TRBV4-2
CASSSPGTSENQYF
>TRBJ2-2|TRBV19
CASSRGRGRDTGELFF